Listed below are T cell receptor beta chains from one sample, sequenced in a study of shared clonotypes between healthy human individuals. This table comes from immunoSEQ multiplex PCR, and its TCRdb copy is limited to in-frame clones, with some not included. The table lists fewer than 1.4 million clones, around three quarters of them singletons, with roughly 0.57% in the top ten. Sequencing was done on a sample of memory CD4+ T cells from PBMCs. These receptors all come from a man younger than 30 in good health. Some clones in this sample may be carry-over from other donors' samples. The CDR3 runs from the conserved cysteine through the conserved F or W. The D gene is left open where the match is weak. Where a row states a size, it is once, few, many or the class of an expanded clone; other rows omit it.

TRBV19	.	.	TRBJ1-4	TGTGCCAGTAGTATAACAGACAGCCTTAATGAAAAACTGTTTTTT	CASSITDSLNEKLFF
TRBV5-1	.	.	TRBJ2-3	TGCGCCAGCTGCGCCGGCGCAGGGTCCACAGATACGCAGTATTTT	CASCAGAGSTDTQYF
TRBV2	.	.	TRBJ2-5	TGTGCCAGCAGGAAAGAGCTGATAGAGACCCAGTACTTC	CASRKELIETQYF
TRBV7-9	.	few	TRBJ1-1	TGTGCCAGCAGCTTAGCAGTCAATCCCTCTCAGGGCACTGAAGCTTTCTTT	CASSLAVNPSQGTEAFF
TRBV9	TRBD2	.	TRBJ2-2	TGTGCCAGCAGCCCGAGGGGAGCGGGAGCGGTCACCGGGGAGCTGTTTTTT	CASSPRGAGAVTGELFF
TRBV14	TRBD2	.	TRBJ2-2	TGTGCCAGCAGCCAAGGCAGAACTAGCGGGGAATACGGGGAGCTGTTTTTT	CASSQGRTSGEYGELFF
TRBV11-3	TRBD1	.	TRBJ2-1	TGTGCCAGCAGCTTAGGGACAGGGAGGAGGGGTGAGCAGTTCTTC	CASSLGTGRRGEQFF
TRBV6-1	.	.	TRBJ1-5	TGTGCCAGCAGTGAACAGGGAGGGGATCAGCCCCAGCATTTT	CASSEQGGDQPQHF
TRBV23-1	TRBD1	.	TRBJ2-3	TGCGCCAGCAGTCAGATACGGACAGGCCGCACAGATACGCAGTATTTT	CASSQIRTGRTDTQYF
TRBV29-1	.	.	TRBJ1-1	TGCAGCGTGTCGGGGGACACTGAAGCTTTCTTT	CSVSGDTEAFF
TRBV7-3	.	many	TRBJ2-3	TGTGCCAGCAGCTCCCAGTTGGGGCGAACCACAGATACGCAGTATTTT	CASSSQLGRTTDTQYF
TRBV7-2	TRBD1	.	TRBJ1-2	TGTGCCAGCAGCCCACCGGGACAGGCTAACTATGGCTACACCTTC	CASSPPGQANYGYTF
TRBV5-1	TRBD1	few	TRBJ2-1	TGCGCCAGCACGCCCGGACAGGGACAATACAATGAGCAGTTCTTC	CASTPGQGQYNEQFF
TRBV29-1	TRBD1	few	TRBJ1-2	TGCAGCGTTGAGGGCAGGGGGCTTAACTATGGCTACACCTTC	CSVEGRGLNYGYTF
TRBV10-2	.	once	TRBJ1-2	TGCGCCAGCAGTGAGTCATACTTCCAAGGCCACACCTTC	CASSESYFQGHTF
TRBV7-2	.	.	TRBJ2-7	TGTGCCAGCAGCTTGGTCGACTCCTACGAGCAGTACTTC	CASSLVDSYEQYF
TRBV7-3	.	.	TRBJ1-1	TGTGCCAGCAGCTTAATGGAGGCCGGGAACACTGAAGCTTTCTTT	CASSLMEAGNTEAFF
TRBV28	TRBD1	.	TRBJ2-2	TGTGCCAGCACCCCTTCCCCGGGACAGGGAAGGTTTACTACGAACACCGGGGAGCTGTTTTTT	CASTPSPGQGRFTTNTGELFF
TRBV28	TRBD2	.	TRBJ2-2	TGTGCCAGCCGAAGCGGGAGAACCGCCGGGGAGCTGTTTTTT	CASRSGRTAGELFF
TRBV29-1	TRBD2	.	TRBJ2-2	TGCAGCGTTGAAGTGAGTAGCGGGATGACCGGGGAGCTGTTTTTT	CSVEVSSGMTGELFF
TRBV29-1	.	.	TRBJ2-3	TGCAGCGTCTCGAGACAAGATACGCAGTATTTT	CSVSRQDTQYF
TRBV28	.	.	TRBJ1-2	TGTGCCAGCAGCTTAACAGAAAACTATGGCTACACCTTC	CASSLTENYGYTF
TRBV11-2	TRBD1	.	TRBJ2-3	TGTGCCAGCAGCTCCGACAGGGGGAAAACAGATACGCAGTATTTT	CASSSDRGKTDTQYF
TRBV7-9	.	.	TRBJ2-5	TGTGCCAGCAGCCCCCGGGCTTGGGAGACCCAGTACTTC	CASSPRAWETQYF
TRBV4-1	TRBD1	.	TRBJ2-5	TGCGCCAGCAGTCAAATCGGGCGGGGAGGACAGGGCAGAGAGACCCAGTACTTC	CASSQIGRGGQGRETQYF
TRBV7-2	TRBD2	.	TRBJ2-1	TGTGCCAGCAGCTTTTGGGGGAGGGCCATAAATGAGCAGTTCTTC	CASSFWGRAINEQFF
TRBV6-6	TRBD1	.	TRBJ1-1	TGTGCCAGCAGTTACGACAGGGCCGGTATTGAAGCTTTCTTT	CASSYDRAGIEAFF
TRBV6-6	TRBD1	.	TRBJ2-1	TGTGCCAGCACCCCGGGACAGGGGTACAATGAGCAGTTCTTC	CASTPGQGYNEQFF
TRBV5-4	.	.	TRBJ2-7	TGTGCCAGCAGCTTCTGGGACTTTGGGACCTACGAGCAGTACTTC	CASSFWDFGTYEQYF
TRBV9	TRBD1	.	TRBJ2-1	TGTGCCAGCAGCGTAAGCCCGACTGGGACAGGAGTCAAGCAGTTCTTC	CASSVSPTGTGVKQFF
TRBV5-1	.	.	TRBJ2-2	TGCGCCAGCCGCCTCGGCTCAGGGGGGAGCGGGGAGCTGTTTTTT	CASRLGSGGSGELFF
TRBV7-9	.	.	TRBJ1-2	TGTGCCAGCAGCTTGACGCCCTCCTATGGCTACACCTTC	CASSLTPSYGYTF
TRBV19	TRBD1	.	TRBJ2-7	TGTGCCAGTAGTAGCCGGGACAGAGATTCGTACGAGCAGTACTTC	CASSSRDRDSYEQYF
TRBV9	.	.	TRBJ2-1	TGTGCCAGCAGCGTAGACGGGAGTGTCTACAATGAGCAGTTCTTC	CASSVDGSVYNEQFF
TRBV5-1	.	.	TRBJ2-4	TGCGCCAGCAGCGCCCTACTGGGGGGAAACATTCAGTACTTC	CASSALLGGNIQYF
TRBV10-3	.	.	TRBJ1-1	TGTGCCATCAGCGCCCGGGAGTTGAACACTGAAGCTTTCTTT	CAISARELNTEAFF
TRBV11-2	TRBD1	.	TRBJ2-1	TGTGCCAGCAGCGCCCAAACAGGGGTTATCGGCAATGAGCAGTTCTTC	CASSAQTGVIGNEQFF
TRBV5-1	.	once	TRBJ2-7	TGCGCCAGCAGCTTGGTGGGGCTAGCTCTCTCCGAGCAGTACTTC	CASSLVGLALSEQYF
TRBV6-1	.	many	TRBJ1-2	TGTGCCAGCAGTGAACTTGGACTTGTTGGCTACACCTTC	CASSELGLVGYTF
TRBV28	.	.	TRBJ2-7	TGTGCCAGCAGAACAGGCAGCGAGCAGTACTTC	CASRTGSEQYF
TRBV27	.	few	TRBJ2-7	TGTGCCAGCAACGAGGGGCGAGAGCAGTACTTC	CASNEGREQYF
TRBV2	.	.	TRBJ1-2	TGTGCCAGCATCCTGGAGGACAGCTCTTATGGCTACACCTTC	CASILEDSSYGYTF
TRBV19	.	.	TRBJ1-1	TGTGCCAGTAGCAAGGGACACTTGGACACTGAAGCTTTCTTT	CASSKGHLDTEAFF
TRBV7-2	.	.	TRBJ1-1	TGTGCCAGCAGCCCCGACAGCTCGATGGGGGTAATGAACACTGAAGCTTTCTTT	CASSPDSSMGVMNTEAFF